This T cell receptor (beta chain) was captured by sequencing in a study of blood T cell repertoires in COVID-19. As for the study in general: PBMCs, B-cell-depleted T cells, or T cells provided the cDNA or gDNA that made up the material.

The protocol was immunoSEQ multiplex PCR, while the TCRdb copy is restricted to in-frame clones and leaves out a portion. The sample shows approximately 210,000 clones, 84% of them seen only once. Germline CDR1 reads MNHEY; CDR2 reads SVGAGI. The CDR3 spans 14 residues. V was clipped by 2 bases and J by 7 bases, with 9 bases between them. The TCR comes from a woman between 45 and 65 years old with active or convalescent COVID-19. The sequencing input was peripheral blood. This chain links TRBV6-5 with TRBJ1-6; the D gene is possibly TRBD1 (5 bases). CDR3 amino acids: CASSYRRVNSPLHF. CDR3 coding DNA: TGTGCCAGCAGTTACCGCAGGGTAAATTCACCCCTCCACTTT.